This is a list of T cell receptor beta chains from one sample in a study of cytomegalovirus exposure and HLA in healthy donors. Measured with immunoSEQ multiplex PCR; TCRdb has only the in-frame clones, and not every one. The data contain about 100,000 clones, 70% to 85% of them singletons. Input material: PBMCs. The receptors were sampled from a woman younger than 35 in good health and CMV-seronegative. Both conserved end residues are part of each CDR3. D genes are given only for firm matches. Clone sizes are given selectively: once, few, many, or a class where the clone is expanded.

abundance	j_gene	v_gene	d_gene	CDR3nt	CDR3aa
-	TRBJ2-5	TRBV7-9	-	TGTGCCAGCAGCTTCGGACACTACCAAGAGACCCAGTACTTC	CASSFGHYQETQYF
-	TRBJ2-3	TRBV9	-	TGTGCCAGCAGCGTGGGCAGGTTCACAGATACGCAGTATTTT	CASSVGRFTDTQYF
-	TRBJ2-3	TRBV9	TRBD1	TGTGCCAGCAGCGAGGGGACAGGCTTCACAGATACGCAGTATTTT	CASSEGTGFTDTQYF
-	TRBJ2-1	TRBV4-1	TRBD2	TGCGCCAGCAGCTTCACTCCAGGGGGACCTAGCGGGATTACCTACAATGAGCAGTTCTTC	CASSFTPGGPSGITYNEQFF
-	TRBJ1-2	TRBV4-1	TRBD1	TGCGCCAGCAGCCAAAAACAGGGGAACTATGGCTACACCTTC	CASSQKQGNYGYTF
-	TRBJ2-7	TRBV10-3	TRBD2	TGTGCCACGAGTCCAGAGTTAGCGGGTGACGAGCAGTACTTC	CATSPELAGDEQYF
-	TRBJ2-1	TRBV16	-	TGTGCCAGCAGCGAATGGGGGGAGGCAGGCAATGAGCAGTTCTTC	CASSEWGEAGNEQFF
-	TRBJ2-7	TRBV5-5	TRBD1	TGTGCCAGCAGCTACAGGGACAGCCTCTCCTACGAGCAGTACTTC	CASSYRDSLSYEQYF
-	TRBJ1-1	TRBV4-1	-	TGCGCCAGCAGCCAAGATCGGGGGGAGGGCGACACTGAAGCTTTCTTT	CASSQDRGEGDTEAFF
-	TRBJ2-2	TRBV7-8	TRBD2	TGTGCCAGCAGCTTAGGGCCTAGCGGCTCTTGGGAGCTGTTTTTT	CASSLGPSGSWELFF
-	TRBJ2-2	TRBV10-3	TRBD2	TGTGCGACAAGCGTGAGTAGCGGGGGGGCGGACGGGGAGCTGTTTTTT	CATSVSSGGADGELFF
-	TRBJ2-7	TRBV15	-	TGTGCCACCAGCAGAGAACGGGTATCCTACGAGCAGTACTTC	CATSRERVSYEQYF
once	TRBJ2-6	TRBV7-3	TRBD1	TGTGCCAGCAGCCTAACCGGGACAGGAGGGTTTGGGGCCAACGTCCTGACTTTC	CASSLTGTGGFGANVLTF
-	TRBJ2-3	TRBV30	-	TGTGCCTGGAGTGGGCCGGGCGGGAAGAAAGATACGCAGTATTTT	CAWSGPGGKKDTQYF
-	TRBJ2-1	TRBV19	TRBD2	TGTGCCAGTAGTCACGGACTAGCTGCCTACAATGAGCAGTTCTTC	CASSHGLAAYNEQFF
-	TRBJ2-1	TRBV19	TRBD2	TGTGCCAGTAGTACCCAATCTAGCGGGTCCTCCTACAATGAGCAGTTCTTC	CASSTQSSGSSYNEQFF
-	TRBJ2-2	TRBV15	-	TGTGCCACCAGCAGGTACCTACGGGGTTCGAACACCGGGGAGCTGTTTTTT	CATSRYLRGSNTGELFF
-	TRBJ1-3	TRBV9	TRBD1	TGTGCCAGCAGCGCCCAGGGGGGACAGAAGACTGGAAACACCATATATTTT	CASSAQGGQKTGNTIYF
-	TRBJ1-3	TRBV6-1	-	TGTGCCAGCAGTGAATGGAGTTCCTCTGGAAACACCATATATTTT	CASSEWSSSGNTIYF
-	TRBJ2-1	TRBV7-9	-	TGTGCCAGCAGCTTAGCGCTGGCGGGGAACAATGAGCAGTTCTTC	CASSLALAGNNEQFF
-	TRBJ1-6	TRBV25-1	TRBD1	TGTGCCAGCAGAGGACAGGGTTTTAATTCACCCCTCCACTTT	CASRGQGFNSPLHF
few	TRBJ2-1	TRBV5-8	TRBD1	TGTGCCAGCAGCACGGGACAGGGTTCCTACAATGAGCAGTTCTTC	CASSTGQGSYNEQFF
-	TRBJ2-7	TRBV7-9	-	TGTGCCAGCAGCTTAGACGAATGGACAGCTTCCTACGAGCAGTACTTC	CASSLDEWTASYEQYF
-	TRBJ1-3	TRBV5-4	TRBD1	TGTGCCAGCAGCTTCAGGGACAGCTTCTCTGGAAACACCATATATTTT	CASSFRDSFSGNTIYF
few	TRBJ1-5	TRBV4-3	-	TGCGCCAGCAGCCAAGGGCTACTGACAGGAGCCTATAGCAATCAGCCCCAGCATTTT	CASSQGLLTGAYSNQPQHF
-	TRBJ2-5	TRBV6-5	TRBD2	TGTGCCAGCAGACGCGGACTAGCGGGAAAGGAGACCCAGTACTTC	CASRRGLAGKETQYF
-	TRBJ2-7	TRBV28	-	TGTGCCAGCAGTTTAGGGCAGGGCCTCAGGTACGAGCAGTACTTC	CASSLGQGLRYEQYF
-	TRBJ2-7	TRBV7-2	-	TGTGCCAGCAGCAACGGCCCGGGACAAAGGTGGAGCTCCTACGAGCAGTACTTC	CASSNGPGQRWSSYEQYF
-	TRBJ1-2	TRBV16	-	TGTGCCAGCAGCCAAGCGGCTACAGGACCAAACTATGGCTACACCTTC	CASSQAATGPNYGYTF
-	TRBJ2-7	TRBV4-1	TRBD2	TGCGCCAGCAGCCAAGATCGAGGACTAGCGGGGGAATACGAGCAGTACTTC	CASSQDRGLAGEYEQYF
-	TRBJ2-3	TRBV4-3	TRBD2	TGCGCCAGCAGCCTCCTAGCGGGTACCACAGATACGCAGTATTTT	CASSLLAGTTDTQYF
-	TRBJ1-1	TRBV5-8	-	TGTGCCAGCAGCCTAAGGGAGAAGAACACTGAAGCTTTCTTT	CASSLREKNTEAFF
-	TRBJ1-1	TRBV7-6	-	TGTGCCAGCAGCTTAGCGCGGGGGGTGAACACTGAAGCTTTCTTT	CASSLARGVNTEAFF
-	TRBJ2-2	TRBV5-1	-	TGCGCCAGCAGCTTCGCAGGACTCAACACCGGGGAGCTGTTTTTT	CASSFAGLNTGELFF
-	TRBJ2-1	TRBV21-1	-	TGTGCCAGCAGCAGAGCCGACGGGACTAGCGGTGGGACCAATGAGCAGTTCTTC	CASSRADGTSGGTNEQFF
few	TRBJ1-1	TRBV4-3	-	TGCGCCAGCAGCCAAGCCCCGGGACTCCTCGTGGCTGGGGAAGCTTTCTTT	CASSQAPGLLVAGEAFF
-	TRBJ1-2	TRBV20-1	-	TGCAGTGCTAGTCCCGTTCGGGGCTACACCTTC	CSASPVRGYTF
-	TRBJ2-7	TRBV5-1	TRBD2	TGCGCCAGCAAACTAGGGACTAGCGGTTTGGAGCAGTACTTC	CASKLGTSGLEQYF
-	TRBJ2-5	TRBV4-2	TRBD2	TGTGCCAGCAGCCAAGAGGCAGCGGGAGGAGAGACCCAGTACTTC	CASSQEAAGGETQYF
-	TRBJ1-1	TRBV7-3	TRBD1	TGTGCCAGCAGCTTAGACAGGGGGGGGAACACTGAGGCTTTCTTT	CASSLDRGGNTEAFF
-	TRBJ2-1	TRBV9	TRBD1	TGTGCCAGCAGCGTAGTTTGCCGGGACAGGGGGAGGTATCGATACAATGAGCAGTTCTTC	CASSVVCRDRGRYRYNEQFF
few	TRBJ2-1	TRBV28	TRBD2	TGTGCCAGCATCCGGGGGGGGAACAATGAGCAGTTCTTC	CASIRGGNNEQFF
-	TRBJ2-3	TRBV7-3	TRBD2	TGTGCCAGCAGCCTAGCGGGGGGTGAGGCAGATACGCAGTATTTT	CASSLAGGEADTQYF
-	TRBJ2-5	TRBV27	TRBD2	TGTGCCAGCAGGTCGGGACTAGCGGAAGAGACCCAGTACTTC	CASRSGLAEETQYF
-	TRBJ2-1	TRBV25-1	-	TGTGCCAGCAGTGTGCCAGGGGGGTACAATGAGCAGTTCTTC	CASSVPGGYNEQFF
once	TRBJ2-2	TRBV9	TRBD2	TGTGCCAGCAGCGTTGGGGCGGGAGGGATCACCGGGGAGCTGTTTTTT	CASSVGAGGITGELFF
-	TRBJ2-7	TRBV6-6	TRBD1	TGTGCCAGCAGTTACGCCACAGGGGGATCCTACGAGCAGTACTTC	CASSYATGGSYEQYF
-	TRBJ2-3	TRBV7-6	TRBD2	TGTGCCAGCAGCTTACGCGGGGGGGCCGGAATAGATACGCAGTATTTT	CASSLRGGAGIDTQYF
-	TRBJ2-7	TRBV6-6	TRBD2	TGTGCCAGCAGAAAAGACCGGGGACTAGTGTCGGCCGAGCAGTACTTC	CASRKDRGLVSAEQYF
-	TRBJ1-2	TRBV28	-	TGTGCCAGCAGTACAGATTTGGCTAACTATGGCTACACCTTC	CASSTDLANYGYTF
-	TRBJ2-5	TRBV7-8	TRBD2	TGTGCCAGCAGCTCCCTAGCGGGGGGACCAAGAGAGACCCAGTACTTC	CASSSLAGGPRETQYF
-	TRBJ2-1	TRBV5-1	TRBD2	TGCGCCAGCAGCCCCGGGGAGGGGCAGTTCTTC	CASSPGEGQFF
-	TRBJ1-2	TRBV27	TRBD1	TGTGCCAGCAGTTTAAAAGGGACAGGGAGCTATGGCTACACCTTC	CASSLKGTGSYGYTF